A selection of T cell receptor beta chains follows, all from one sample in a study of beta chain features in type 1 diabetes. Profiled with immunoSEQ multiplex PCR; TCRdb holds only in-frame clones, not every one. This table has 95,000 to 150,000 clones, 16% appearing once. Input material: central memory CD4+ T cells from blood. The source of these receptors is a man under 40 with type 1 diabetes. Both conserved end residues are part of each CDR3. D genes are given only for firm matches. The size entry is marked missing in some rows and otherwise reads once, few, many or a size class.

V gene: TRBV5-1; J gene: TRBJ2-6; clone size: many; D gene: .; CDR3 DNA: TGCGCCAGCAGCCCGGAGGGATACTCTGGGGCCAACGTCCTGACTTTC; CDR3 protein: CASSPEGYSGANVLTF
V gene: TRBV5-1; J gene: TRBJ2-4; clone size: few; D gene: TRBD2; CDR3 DNA: TGCGCCAGCAGCTCACCCGGGACTAGCGCCATTCAGTACTTC; CDR3 protein: CASSSPGTSAIQYF
V gene: TRBV18; J gene: TRBJ2-1; clone size: many; D gene: TRBD2; CDR3 DNA: TGTGCCAGCTCACCGACGGGACTAGCGGGGGGCCGGATGAACAATGAGCAGTTCTTC; CDR3 protein: CASSPTGLAGGRMNNEQFF
V gene: TRBV2; J gene: TRBJ2-7; clone size: many; D gene: .; CDR3 DNA: TGTGCCAGCAGACACGACGGGACGGTGAGCTCCTACGAGCAGTACTTC; CDR3 protein: CASRHDGTVSSYEQYF
V gene: TRBV13; J gene: TRBJ2-4; clone size: .; D gene: .; CDR3 DNA: TGTGCCAGCAGCTTACAGGCCGACTCTGCCAACCTAGCCAAAAACATTCAGTACTTC; CDR3 protein: CASSLQADSANLAKNIQYF
V gene: TRBV29-1; J gene: TRBJ2-7; clone size: many; D gene: .; CDR3 DNA: TGCAGCGTTGAATCCCGAGCAGGGGCGATCAACGAGCAGTACTTC; CDR3 protein: CSVESRAGAINEQYF
V gene: TRBV4-3; J gene: TRBJ1-1; clone size: .; D gene: TRBD1; CDR3 DNA: TGCGCCAGCAGCCGCGGGACAGACTACACTGAAGCTTTCTTT; CDR3 protein: CASSRGTDYTEAFF
V gene: TRBV5-6; J gene: TRBJ1-2; clone size: .; D gene: .; CDR3 DNA: TGTGCCAGCAGCCCGATTGGGTATGGCTACACCTTC; CDR3 protein: CASSPIGYGYTF
V gene: TRBV6-4; J gene: TRBJ1-6; clone size: once; D gene: .; CDR3 DNA: TGTGCCAGCAGTTCCCGGGGGCAGGATAATTCACCCCTCCACTTT; CDR3 protein: CASSSRGQDNSPLHF
V gene: TRBV15; J gene: TRBJ1-2; clone size: .; D gene: .; CDR3 DNA: TGTGCCACCAGCAGAGACAGAAATGGCTATGGCTACACCTTC; CDR3 protein: CATSRDRNGYGYTF
V gene: TRBV19; J gene: TRBJ1-1; clone size: many; D gene: .; CDR3 DNA: TGTGCCAGTAGATTGGAAGGGACGGATGAAGCTTTCTTT; CDR3 protein: CASRLEGTDEAFF
V gene: TRBV14; J gene: TRBJ2-1; clone size: .; D gene: TRBD2; CDR3 DNA: TGTGCCAGCAGCCGACTAGCGGCCTACAATGAGCAGTTCTTC; CDR3 protein: CASSRLAAYNEQFF
V gene: TRBV6-5; J gene: TRBJ2-1; clone size: .; D gene: .; CDR3 DNA: TGTGCCAGCAGTTACTCGGGTAGAGAGCAGTTCTTC; CDR3 protein: CASSYSGREQFF
V gene: TRBV7-2; J gene: TRBJ2-1; clone size: .; D gene: TRBD1; CDR3 DNA: TGTGCCAGCAGCAGTCAGAACCGGGACAGGGTAAATGAGCAGTTCTTC; CDR3 protein: CASSSQNRDRVNEQFF
V gene: TRBV7-2; J gene: TRBJ2-7; clone size: .; D gene: .; CDR3 DNA: TGTGCCAGCAGCCCTCCTGGTAGCCAGGGTGAGCAGTACTTC; CDR3 protein: CASSPPGSQGEQYF